The rows below give T cell receptor beta chains drawn from one sample of a study of early T cells in non-severe SARS-CoV-2 infection. TCRdb itself ran the 5' RACE reads through MiXCR, one entry per CDR3 protein. The sample includes some 80,000 distinct CDR3 sequences, roughly an eighth of them seen just once. This sample comprised whole blood, obtained at baseline. The receptors shown here come from an adult who was a healthcare worker with PCR-confirmed SARS-CoV-2 infection or an uninfected control (not recorded which). The donor label of this sample is uncertain. Each CDR3 is given with its conserved first and last residue. D genes are given only for firm matches. A clone size is listed for some rows: how often the clone was seen (once, few, many), or a class if it is expanded.

d_call	v_call	clone_size	j_call	cdr3_nt	cdr3_aa
-	TRBV21-1	-	TRBJ2-1	TGTGCCAGCAGCAAAGTGTCACATCGGCAATCCTACAATGAGCAGTTCTTC	CASSKVSHRQSYNEQFF
-	TRBV2	-	TRBJ2-6	TGTGCCAGCCGAGGGCTTCCTGGGGCCAACGTCCTGACTTTC	CASRGLPGANVLTF
-	TRBV20-1	many	TRBJ2-1	TGCAGTGGCCGGGGGAGCTCCTACAATGAGCAGTTCTTC	CSGRGSSYNEQFF
TRBD2	TRBV5-1	-	TRBJ2-3	TGCGCCAGCAGCTTGGCGGCTAGCGGGGGGTACACAGATACGCAGTATTTT	CASSLAASGGYTDTQYF
TRBD1	TRBV29-1	-	TRBJ2-5	TGCAGCGTTGCGGGACAGAGTTCAGAGACCCAGTACTTC	CSVAGQSSETQYF
-	TRBV2	-	TRBJ2-3	TGTGCCAGCTTTCTCAACGTTATTATCACAGATACGCAGTATTTT	CASFLNVIITDTQYF
-	TRBV20-1	many	TRBJ2-3	TGCAGTGCTATCGGAACCCGCACAGATACGCAGTATTTT	CSAIGTRTDTQYF
-	TRBV7-2	few	TRBJ2-3	TGTGCCAGCAGCTTAAGCTCACCGGGGGGCGGAAGTACGCAGTATTTT	CASSLSSPGGGSTQYF
-	TRBV14	few	TRBJ2-7	TGTGCCAGCAGCCAAGGAATAGGCAGGGTGGTCGAGCAGTACTTC	CASSQGIGRVVEQYF
TRBD2	TRBV7-2	-	TRBJ2-7	TGTGCCAGCAGCACTGGACTAGCCTCATACGAGCAGTACTTC	CASSTGLASYEQYF
-	TRBV6-1	few	TRBJ1-5	TGTGCCAGCACCCCTACCAATCAGCCCCAGCATTTT	CASTPTNQPQHF
-	TRBV2	many	TRBJ1-2	TGTGCCAGCAGTGCATCCCCGTTAGCTAACTATGGCTACACCTTC	CASSASPLANYGYTF
TRBD2	TRBV15	-	TRBJ2-7	TGTGCCACCAGCAGAGATGGCTTCCTAGCGGGGAACTACGAGCAGTACTTC	CATSRDGFLAGNYEQYF
TRBD2	TRBV6-1	many	TRBJ2-7	TGTGCCAGCAAGACCTTTCTAAGCAGCTCTAGCGGGAAAACCTACGAGCAGTACTTC	CASKTFLSSSSGKTYEQYF
-	TRBV11-2	-	TRBJ2-5	TGTGCCAGCAGCCCTCAGGGGAGAAGGCAAGAGACCCAGTACTTC	CASSPQGRRQETQYF
-	TRBV5-1	-	TRBJ2-7	TGCGCCAGCAGAACCGGGACTCTCTACGAGCAGTACTTC	CASRTGTLYEQYF
-	TRBV29-1	-	TRBJ1-1	TGCAGCGTTGAAAGGCAGCAGAACACTGAAGCTTTCTTT	CSVERQQNTEAFF
-	TRBV10-3	-	TRBJ1-6	TGTGCCATCAGTGCCTGGACAGTCAATTCACCCCTCCACTTT	CAISAWTVNSPLHF
TRBD1	TRBV28	many	TRBJ2-7	TGTGCCAGCAGCGGGACAGGGGGCTCTTACGAGCAGTACTTC	CASSGTGGSYEQYF
-	TRBV7-2	few	TRBJ2-7	TGTGCCAGCAGCTTAAGAGGGACCTACGAGCAGTACTTC	CASSLRGTYEQYF
-	TRBV7-9	few	TRBJ2-4	TGTGCCAGCAGCTTAGGGGACCGCCTAGCCAAAAACATTCAGTACTTC	CASSLGDRLAKNIQYF
-	TRBV7-2	few	TRBJ1-4	TGTGCCAGCAGCTTACAGGTGGCGAATGAAAAACTGTTTTTT	CASSLQVANEKLFF
-	TRBV29-1	many	TRBJ2-1	TGCAGCGTTGACGAGGGGAGGAATGAGCAGTTCTTC	CSVDEGRNEQFF
-	TRBV6-1	few	TRBJ1-2	TGTGCCAGCAGGGGGGTCGTTCTAGACGGCTACACCTTC	CASRGVVLDGYTF
TRBD1	TRBV24-1	-	TRBJ2-1	TGTGCCACCAGTGATAATTCGGGACAGCCCAACAATGAGCAGTTCTTC	CATSDNSGQPNNEQFF
-	TRBV7-2	few	TRBJ1-4	TGTGCCAGCGCTCCGGGCGGGCCGAATGAAAAACTGTTTTTT	CASAPGGPNEKLFF
-	TRBV10-2	few	TRBJ2-1	TGCGCCAGCAGTGAGACGCAGGAGCAGTTCTTC	CASSETQEQFF
TRBD1	TRBV25-1	few	TRBJ2-3	TGTGCCAGCAGTGAATTGGACAGGAGCACAGATACGCAGTATTTT	CASSELDRSTDTQYF
-	TRBV21-1	-	TRBJ2-7	TGTGCCAGCAGCAGGGGGAGGGTGGACGACGAGCAGTACTTC	CASSRGRVDDEQYF
-	TRBV29-1	few	TRBJ1-2	TGCAGCGTTGTTACTAATTTTGGGGGCTACACCTTC	CSVVTNFGGYTF
-	TRBV12-5	few	TRBJ1-2	TGTGCTAGTGGTTTGGACGGGAGCTATGGCTACACCTTC	CASGLDGSYGYTF
-	TRBV27	few	TRBJ2-1	TGTGCCAGCAGTTTCCTTGGGGAGGCCCCCTACAATGAGCAGTTCTTC	CASSFLGEAPYNEQFF
TRBD1	TRBV29-1	few	TRBJ1-2	TGCAGCGTTGAGCCGGGACAGGGCCCAGCTAACTATGGCTACACCTTC	CSVEPGQGPANYGYTF
-	TRBV7-3	few	TRBJ2-3	TGTGCCAGCAGCCCGGATATTAGCACAGATACGCAGTATTTT	CASSPDISTDTQYF
TRBD1	TRBV10-2	many	TRBJ1-1	TGCGCCAGCAGTGGACAGGGGAACACTGAAGCTTTCTTT	CASSGQGNTEAFF
-	TRBV2	-	TRBJ1-1	TGTGCCAGCAGTGTACAGGGCGTGAACACTGAAGCTTTCTTT	CASSVQGVNTEAFF
TRBD1	TRBV20-1	few	TRBJ2-3	TGCAGTGCCCAAGACAGGGGGCATGCAGATACGCAGTATTTT	CSAQDRGHADTQYF
TRBD2	TRBV5-6	-	TRBJ2-7	TGTGCCAGCAGCAGGGGACTAGTAAACGAGCAGTACTTC	CASSRGLVNEQYF
TRBD2	TRBV24-1	many	TRBJ2-3	TGTGCCACCAGTGCCCCCCCAGCGGGAGGAGAAGATACGCAGTATTTT	CATSAPPAGGEDTQYF
-	TRBV9	-	TRBJ2-7	TGTGCCAGCAGTGCAGGGAACACCTACGAGCAGTACTTC	CASSAGNTYEQYF
-	TRBV29-1	few	TRBJ2-1	TGCAGCGGATTCCTAGGCGGGAATGAGCAGTTCTTC	CSGFLGGNEQFF
-	TRBV10-1	-	TRBJ2-5	TGCGCCAGGGTTCGACTAGTAAAGACCCAGTACTTC	CARVRLVKTQYF
TRBD1	TRBV3-1	-	TRBJ1-3	TGTGCCAGACCGGGACAGGGATTAGACACCATATATTTT	CARPGQGLDTIYF
TRBD1	TRBV2	-	TRBJ1-2	TGTGCCAGGACAGGGGTGGCTAACTATGGCTACACCTTC	CARTGVANYGYTF
-	TRBV6-2/TRBV6-3	many	TRBJ2-5	TGTGCCAGCAGTTTAGCAGCGGGCGGAGGGACCCAGTACTTC	CASSLAAGGGTQYF
TRBD1	TRBV2	many	TRBJ1-1	TGTGCCAGCAAAACAGGGGAGGCTTTCTTT	CASKTGEAFF
-	TRBV6-1	-	TRBJ2-7	TGTGCCAGCAGTGCCCAGGCAGGGGACACCTACGAGCAGTACTTC	CASSAQAGDTYEQYF